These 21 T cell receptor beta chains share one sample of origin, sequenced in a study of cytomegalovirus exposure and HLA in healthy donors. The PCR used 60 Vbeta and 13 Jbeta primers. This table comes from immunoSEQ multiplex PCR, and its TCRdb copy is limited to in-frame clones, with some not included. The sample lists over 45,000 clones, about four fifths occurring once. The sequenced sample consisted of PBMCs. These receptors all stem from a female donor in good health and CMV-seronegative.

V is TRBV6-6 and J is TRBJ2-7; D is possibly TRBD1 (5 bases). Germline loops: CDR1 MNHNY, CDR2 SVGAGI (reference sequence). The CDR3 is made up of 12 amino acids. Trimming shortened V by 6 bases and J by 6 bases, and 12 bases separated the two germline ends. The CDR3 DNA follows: TGTGCCAGCAGCCCCTTTAGGGGCGAGCAGTACTTC. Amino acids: CASSPFRGEQYF.

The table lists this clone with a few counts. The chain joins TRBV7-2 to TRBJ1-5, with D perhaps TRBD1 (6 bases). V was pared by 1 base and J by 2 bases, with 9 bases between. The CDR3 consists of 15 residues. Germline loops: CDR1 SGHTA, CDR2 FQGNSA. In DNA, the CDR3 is TGTGCCAGCAGCTTAGACAGGGCAGGCAATCAGCCCCAGCATTTT. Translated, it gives CASSLDRAGNQPQHF.

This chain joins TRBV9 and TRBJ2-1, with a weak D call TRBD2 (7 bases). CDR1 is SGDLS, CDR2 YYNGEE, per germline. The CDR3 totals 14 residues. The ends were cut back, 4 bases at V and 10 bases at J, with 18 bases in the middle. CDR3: CASSSEGEGREQFF. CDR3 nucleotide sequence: TGTGCCAGCAGCTCCGAGGGGGAGGGAAGGGAGCAGTTCTTC.

In nucleotides, the CDR3 is TGTGCCAGCAGCTTAAGGGACAGGGGGCAAAGAACTAATGAAAAACTGTTTTTT. This encodes CASSLRDRGQRTNEKLFF. The chain uses TRBV7-9 and TRBJ1-4; 12 bases line up with TRBD1. The junction had 5 bases not matched to a gene; V was cut back by 2 bases and J by 1 base. The V gene's germline CDR1 is SEHNR and CDR2 FQNEAQ (reference sequence). The CDR3 has 18 amino acids.

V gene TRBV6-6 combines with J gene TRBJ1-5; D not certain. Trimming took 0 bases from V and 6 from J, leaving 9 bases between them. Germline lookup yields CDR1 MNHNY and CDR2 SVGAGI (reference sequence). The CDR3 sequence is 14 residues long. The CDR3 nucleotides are TGTGCCAGCAGTTACTCGACTAAGGCTCAGCCCCAGCATTTT. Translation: CASSYSTKAQPQHF.

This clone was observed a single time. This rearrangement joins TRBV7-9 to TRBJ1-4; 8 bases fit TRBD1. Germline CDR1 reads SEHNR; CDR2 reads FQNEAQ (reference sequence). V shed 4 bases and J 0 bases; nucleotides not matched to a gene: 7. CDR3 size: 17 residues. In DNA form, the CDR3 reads TGTGCCAGCAGCTCCAGTCAGGGGGCCACAACTAATGAAAAACTGTTTTTT. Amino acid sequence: CASSSSQGATTNEKLFF.

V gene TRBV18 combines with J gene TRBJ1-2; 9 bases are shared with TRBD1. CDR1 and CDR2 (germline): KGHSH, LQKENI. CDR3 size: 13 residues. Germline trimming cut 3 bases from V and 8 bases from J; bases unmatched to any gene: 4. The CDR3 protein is CASSPRDREGYTF. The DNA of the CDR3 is TGTGCCAGCTCACCCCGGGACAGGGAGGGCTACACCTTC.

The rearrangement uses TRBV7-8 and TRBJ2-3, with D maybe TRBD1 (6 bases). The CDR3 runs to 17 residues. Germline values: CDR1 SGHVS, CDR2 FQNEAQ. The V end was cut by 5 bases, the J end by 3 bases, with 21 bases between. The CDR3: CASSNPSYRERTDTQYF. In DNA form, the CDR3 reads TGTGCCAGCAGCAACCCCTCCTACAGGGAGCGGACAGATACGCAGTATTTT.

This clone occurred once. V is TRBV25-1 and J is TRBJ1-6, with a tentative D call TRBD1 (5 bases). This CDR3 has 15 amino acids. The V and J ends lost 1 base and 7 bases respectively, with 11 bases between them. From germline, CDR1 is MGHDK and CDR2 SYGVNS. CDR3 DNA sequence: TGTGCCAGCAGTGAATCAAAGGGGTCCAATTCACCCCTCCACTTT. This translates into CASSESKGSNSPLHF.

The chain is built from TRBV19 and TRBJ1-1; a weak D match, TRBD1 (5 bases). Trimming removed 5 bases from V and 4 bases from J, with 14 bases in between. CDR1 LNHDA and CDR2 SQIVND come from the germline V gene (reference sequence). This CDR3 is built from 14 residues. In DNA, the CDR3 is TGTGCCAGTAGTCTGAGCGACGGGGGCACTGAAGCTTTCTTT. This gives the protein CASSLSDGGTEAFF.

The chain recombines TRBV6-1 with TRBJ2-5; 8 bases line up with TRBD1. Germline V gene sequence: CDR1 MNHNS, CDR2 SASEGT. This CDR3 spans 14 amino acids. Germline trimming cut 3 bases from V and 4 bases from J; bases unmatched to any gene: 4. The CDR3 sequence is CASSEDRAGETQYF. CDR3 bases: TGTGCCAGCAGTGAGGACAGGGCGGGAGAGACCCAGTACTTC.

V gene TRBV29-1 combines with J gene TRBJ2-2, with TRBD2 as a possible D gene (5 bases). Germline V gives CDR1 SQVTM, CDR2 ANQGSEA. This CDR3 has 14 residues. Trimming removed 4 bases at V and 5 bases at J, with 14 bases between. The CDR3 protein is CSVVTGSSTGELFF. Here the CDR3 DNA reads TGCAGCGTTGTTACGGGGTCGTCGACCGGGGAGCTGTTTTTT.

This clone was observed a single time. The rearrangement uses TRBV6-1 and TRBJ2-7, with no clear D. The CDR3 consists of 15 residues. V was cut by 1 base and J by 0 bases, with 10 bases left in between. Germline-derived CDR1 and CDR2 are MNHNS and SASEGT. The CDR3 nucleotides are TGTGCCAGCAGTGAAGATGTAACGAGCTCCTACGAGCAGTACTTC. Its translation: CASSEDVTSSYEQYF.

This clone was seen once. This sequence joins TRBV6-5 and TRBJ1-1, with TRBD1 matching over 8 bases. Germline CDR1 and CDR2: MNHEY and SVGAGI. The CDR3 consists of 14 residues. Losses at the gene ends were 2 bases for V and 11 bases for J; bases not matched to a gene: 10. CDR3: CASSYQGAIGSAFF. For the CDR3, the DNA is TGTGCCAGCAGTTACCAGGGGGCAATCGGGAGTGCTTTCTTT.

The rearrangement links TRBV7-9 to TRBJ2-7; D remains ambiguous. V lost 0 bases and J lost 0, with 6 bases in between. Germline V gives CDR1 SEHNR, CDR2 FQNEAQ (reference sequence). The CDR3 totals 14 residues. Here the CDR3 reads CASSLAPPSYEQYF. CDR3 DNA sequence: TGTGCCAGCAGCTTAGCTCCTCCCTCCTACGAGCAGTACTTC.

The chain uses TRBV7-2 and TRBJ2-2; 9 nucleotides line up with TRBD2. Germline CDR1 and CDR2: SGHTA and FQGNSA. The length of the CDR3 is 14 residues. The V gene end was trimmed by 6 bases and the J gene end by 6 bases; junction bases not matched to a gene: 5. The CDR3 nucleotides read TGTGCCAGCAGGACCGGGACTAGCCCCGGGGAGCTGTTTTTT. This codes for CASRTGTSPGELFF.

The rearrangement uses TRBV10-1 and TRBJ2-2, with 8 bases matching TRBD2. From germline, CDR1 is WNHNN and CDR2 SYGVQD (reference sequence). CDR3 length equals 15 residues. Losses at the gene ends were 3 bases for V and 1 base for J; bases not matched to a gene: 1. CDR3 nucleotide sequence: TGCGCCAGCAGTGACGGGGGGGTGAACACCGGGGAGCTGTTTTTT. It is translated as CASSDGGVNTGELFF.

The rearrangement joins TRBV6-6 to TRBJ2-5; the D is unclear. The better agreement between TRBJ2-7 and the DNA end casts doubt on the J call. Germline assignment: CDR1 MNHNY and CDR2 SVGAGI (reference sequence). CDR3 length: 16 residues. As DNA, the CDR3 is TGTGCCAGCAGCCCAGGTACGGCAGACGAGTCCTACGAGCAGTACTTC. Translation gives CASSPGTADESYEQYF.

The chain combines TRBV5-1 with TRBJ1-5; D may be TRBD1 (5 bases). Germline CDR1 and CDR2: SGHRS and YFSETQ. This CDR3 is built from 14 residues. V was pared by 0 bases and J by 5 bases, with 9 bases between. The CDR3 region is CASSLDTGDQPQHF. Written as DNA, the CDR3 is TGCGCCAGCAGCTTGGATACAGGCGATCAGCCCCAGCATTTT.

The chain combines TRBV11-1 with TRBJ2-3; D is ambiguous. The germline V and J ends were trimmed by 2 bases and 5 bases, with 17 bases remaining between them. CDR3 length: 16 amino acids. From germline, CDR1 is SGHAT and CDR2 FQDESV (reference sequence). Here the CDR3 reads CASSLYRRIKQDTQYF. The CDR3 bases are TGTGCCAGCAGCTTATACAGACGGATTAAGCAAGATACGCAGTATTTT.

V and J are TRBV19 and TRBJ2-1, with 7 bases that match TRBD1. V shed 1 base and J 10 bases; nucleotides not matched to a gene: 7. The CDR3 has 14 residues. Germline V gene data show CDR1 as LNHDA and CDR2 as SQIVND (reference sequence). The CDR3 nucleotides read TGTGCCAGTAGTATAGGTCGGCGACAGGGAGAGCAGTTCTTC. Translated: CASSIGRRQGEQFF.